This T cell receptor (beta chain) was identified in a study of glioma-infiltrating T cells. TCR alpha and beta CDR3 regions were amplified from RNA using iRepertoire nested multiplex PCR. TCRdb ran MiXCR on the multiplex PCR reads and lists one entry per CDR3 protein. This table has about 180,000 distinct CDR3 sequences, around 40% appearing once. The CDR3 runs 16 residues. The germline V gene has CDR1 DFQATT and CDR2 SNEGSKA (reference sequence). Trimming took 1 base from V and 2 from J, leaving 16 bases between them. Comments on this clonotype: A read error is possible here, since a much larger clone lies one base away.

This chain links TRBV20-1 with TRBJ2-3; D gene uncertain. Sequenced input: glioma tissue, nonneoplastic brain tissue, or PBMCs (not recorded which). This sequence originates from a human donor with low-grade glioma or glioblastoma, undergoing nonglioma brain surgery, or in good health (not recorded which). This CDR3 reads CSARGSGESVTDTQYF. The CDR3 nucleotides are TGCAGTGCTAGAGGTTCTGGCGAGAGCGTCACAGATACGCAGTATTTT.